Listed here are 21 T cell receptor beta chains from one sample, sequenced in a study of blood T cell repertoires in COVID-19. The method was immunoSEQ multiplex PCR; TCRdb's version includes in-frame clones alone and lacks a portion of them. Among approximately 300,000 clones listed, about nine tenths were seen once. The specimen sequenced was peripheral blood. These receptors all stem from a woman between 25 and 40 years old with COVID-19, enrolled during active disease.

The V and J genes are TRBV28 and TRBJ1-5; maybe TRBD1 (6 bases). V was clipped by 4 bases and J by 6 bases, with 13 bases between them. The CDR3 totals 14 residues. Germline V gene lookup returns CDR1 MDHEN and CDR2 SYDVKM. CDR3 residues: CASSSHRDGQPQHF. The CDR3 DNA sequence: TGTGCCAGCAGTTCTCACAGGGACGGTCAGCCCCAGCATTTT.

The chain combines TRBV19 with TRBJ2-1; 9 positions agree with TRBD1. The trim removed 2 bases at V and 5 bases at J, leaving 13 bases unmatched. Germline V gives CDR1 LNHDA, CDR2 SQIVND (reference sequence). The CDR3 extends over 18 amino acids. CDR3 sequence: CASSIIKWTGDPNNEQFF. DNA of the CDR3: TGTGCCAGTAGTATAATAAAGTGGACAGGGGATCCAAACAATGAGCAGTTCTTC.

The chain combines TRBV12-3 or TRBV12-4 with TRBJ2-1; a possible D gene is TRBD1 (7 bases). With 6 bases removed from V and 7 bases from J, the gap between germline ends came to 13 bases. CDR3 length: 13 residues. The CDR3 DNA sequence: TGTGCCAGCAGCCCGGCAGGGGGGAATGAGCAGTTCTTC. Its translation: CASSPAGGNEQFF.

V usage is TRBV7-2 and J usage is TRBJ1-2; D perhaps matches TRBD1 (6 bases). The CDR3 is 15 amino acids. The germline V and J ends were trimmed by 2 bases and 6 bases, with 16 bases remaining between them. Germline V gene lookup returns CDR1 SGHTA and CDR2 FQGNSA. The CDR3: CASSLRDNRVDGYTF. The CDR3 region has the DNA TGTGCCAGCAGCTTAAGGGACAATAGGGTGGATGGCTACACCTTC.

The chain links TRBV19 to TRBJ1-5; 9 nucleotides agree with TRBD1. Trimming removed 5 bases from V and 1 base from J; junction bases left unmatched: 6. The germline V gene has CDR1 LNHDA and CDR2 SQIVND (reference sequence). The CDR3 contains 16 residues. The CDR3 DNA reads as TGTGCCAGTAGTGACAGGGGGGCAAGAAGCAATCAGCCCCAGCATTTT. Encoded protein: CASSDRGARSNQPQHF.

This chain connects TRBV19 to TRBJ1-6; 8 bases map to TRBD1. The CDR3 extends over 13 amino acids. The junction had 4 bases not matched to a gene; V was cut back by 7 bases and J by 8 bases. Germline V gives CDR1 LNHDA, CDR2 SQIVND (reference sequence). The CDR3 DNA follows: TGTGCCAGTACCGGACAGGGCGATTCACCCCTCCACTTT. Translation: CASTGQGDSPLHF.

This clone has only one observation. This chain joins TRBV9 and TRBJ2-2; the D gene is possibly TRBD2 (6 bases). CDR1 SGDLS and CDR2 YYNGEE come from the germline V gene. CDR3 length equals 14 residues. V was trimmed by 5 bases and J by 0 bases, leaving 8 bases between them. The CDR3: CASRAGPNTGELFF. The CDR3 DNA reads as TGTGCCAGCAGGGCGGGACCGAACACCGGGGAGCTGTTTTTT.

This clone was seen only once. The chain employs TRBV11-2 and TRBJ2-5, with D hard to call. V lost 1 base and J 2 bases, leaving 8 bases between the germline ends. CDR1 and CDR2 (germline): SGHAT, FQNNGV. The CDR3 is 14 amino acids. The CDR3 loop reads CASSLVSSQETQYF. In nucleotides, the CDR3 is TGTGCCAGCAGCTTAGTGTCTTCTCAAGAGACCCAGTACTTC.

Here the CDR3 DNA reads TGTGCCAGCAGTGGAGACATCTATAGCAATCAGCCCCAGCATTTT. Amino acid sequence: CASSGDIYSNQPQHF. The V call is TRBV2, the J call TRBJ1-5; D is unresolved. The CDR3 spans 15 residues. With 4 bases removed from V and 0 bases from J, the gap between germline ends came to 10 bases. Germline values: CDR1 SNHLY, CDR2 FYNNEI. The full variable domain, with the rest looked up from reference TRBV2 and TRBJ1-5, is EPEVTQTPSHQVTQMGQEVILRCVPISNHLYFYWYRQILGQKVEFLVSFYNNEISEKSEIFDDQFSVERPDGSNFTLKIRSTKLEDSAMYFCASSGDIYSNQPQHFGDGTRLSIL.

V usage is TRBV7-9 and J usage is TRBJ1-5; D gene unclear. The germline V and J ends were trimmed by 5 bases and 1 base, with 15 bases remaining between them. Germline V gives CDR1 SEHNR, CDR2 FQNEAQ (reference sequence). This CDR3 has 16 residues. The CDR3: CASSPTTGRSNQPQHF. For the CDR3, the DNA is TGTGCCAGCAGCCCGACGACCGGCAGGAGCAATCAGCCCCAGCATTTT.

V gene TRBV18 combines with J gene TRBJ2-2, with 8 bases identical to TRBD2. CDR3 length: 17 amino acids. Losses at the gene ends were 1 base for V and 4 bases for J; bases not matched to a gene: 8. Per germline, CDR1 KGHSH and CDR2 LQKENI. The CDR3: CASSPLAGTYLTGELFF. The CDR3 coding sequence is TGTGCCAGCTCACCACTAGCGGGAACTTATCTCACCGGGGAGCTGTTTTTT.

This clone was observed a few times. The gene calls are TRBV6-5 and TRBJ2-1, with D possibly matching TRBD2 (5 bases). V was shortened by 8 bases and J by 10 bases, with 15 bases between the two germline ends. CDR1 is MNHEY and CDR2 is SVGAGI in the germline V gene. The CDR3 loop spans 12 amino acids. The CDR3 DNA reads TGTGCCAGCTGGTCCGGCGGGCGCGAGCAGTTCTTC. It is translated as CASWSGGREQFF.

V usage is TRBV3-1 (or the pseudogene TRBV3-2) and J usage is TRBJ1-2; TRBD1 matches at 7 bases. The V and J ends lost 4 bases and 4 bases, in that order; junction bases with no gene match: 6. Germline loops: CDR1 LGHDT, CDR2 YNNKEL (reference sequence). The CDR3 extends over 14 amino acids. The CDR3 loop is CASSLRDSLYGYTF. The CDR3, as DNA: TGTGCCAGCAGCCTACGGGACAGCCTCTATGGCTACACCTTC.

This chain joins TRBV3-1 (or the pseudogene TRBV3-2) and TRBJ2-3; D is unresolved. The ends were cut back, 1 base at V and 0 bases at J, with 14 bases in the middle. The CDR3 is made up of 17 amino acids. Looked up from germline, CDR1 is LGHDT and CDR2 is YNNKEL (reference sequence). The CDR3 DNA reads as TGTGCCAGCAGCCAAGGATTTCGGGTGCGGAGCACAGATACGCAGTATTTT. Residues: CASSQGFRVRSTDTQYF.

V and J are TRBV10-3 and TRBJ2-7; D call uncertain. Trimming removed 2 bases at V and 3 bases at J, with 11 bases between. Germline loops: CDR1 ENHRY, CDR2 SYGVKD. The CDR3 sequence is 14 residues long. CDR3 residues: CAISERSPNYEQYF. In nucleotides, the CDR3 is TGTGCCATCAGTGAGCGGTCCCCTAACTACGAGCAGTACTTC.

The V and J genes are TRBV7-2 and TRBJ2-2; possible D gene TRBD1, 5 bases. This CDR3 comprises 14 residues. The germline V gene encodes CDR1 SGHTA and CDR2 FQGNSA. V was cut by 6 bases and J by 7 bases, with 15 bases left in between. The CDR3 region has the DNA TGTGCCAGCAGGGCCAGGGAATATGGCGGGGAGCTGTTTTTT. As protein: CASRAREYGGELFF.

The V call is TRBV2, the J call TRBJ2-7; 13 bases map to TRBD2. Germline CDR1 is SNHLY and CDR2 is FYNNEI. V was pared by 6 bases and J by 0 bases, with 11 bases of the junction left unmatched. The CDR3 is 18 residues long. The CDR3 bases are TGTGCCAGCAGGAGGGTGACTAGCGGGAGGCCGAGCTCCTACGAGCAGTACTTC. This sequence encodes CASRRVTSGRPSSYEQYF.

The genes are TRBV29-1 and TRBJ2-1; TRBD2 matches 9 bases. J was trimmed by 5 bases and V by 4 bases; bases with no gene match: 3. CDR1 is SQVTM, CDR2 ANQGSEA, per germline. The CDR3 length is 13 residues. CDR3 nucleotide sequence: TGCAGCGTTGCTGCGGGAGGGAACAATGAGCAGTTCTTC. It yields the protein CSVAAGGNNEQFF.

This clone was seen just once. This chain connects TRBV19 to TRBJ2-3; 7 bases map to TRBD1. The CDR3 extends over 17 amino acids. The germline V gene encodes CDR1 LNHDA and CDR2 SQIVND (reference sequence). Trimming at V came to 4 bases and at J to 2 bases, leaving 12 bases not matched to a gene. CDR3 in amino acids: CASSRLLTGAFTDTQYF. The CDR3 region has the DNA TGTGCCAGTAGTAGGCTCCTCACAGGGGCTTTCACAGATACGCAGTATTTT.

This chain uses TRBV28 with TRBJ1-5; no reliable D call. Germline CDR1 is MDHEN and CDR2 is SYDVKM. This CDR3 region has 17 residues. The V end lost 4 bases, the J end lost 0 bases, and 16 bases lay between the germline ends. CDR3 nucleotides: TGTGCCAGCAGTTCCAGGCCCTGGGAGATTAGCAATCAGCCCCAGCATTTT. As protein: CASSSRPWEISNQPQHF.

The CDR3 DNA follows: TGTGCCAGCAGCAGAAGCCAGGATGAAAAACTGTTTTTT. Its translation: CASSRSQDEKLFF. This chain connects TRBV7-3 to TRBJ1-4; D ambiguous. There are 13 residues in the CDR3. V lost 5 bases and J 6 bases, leaving 10 bases between the germline ends. CDR1 is SGHTA and CDR2 is FQGTGA in the germline V gene.